The 9 T cell receptor beta chains below come from one sample, sequenced in a study of blood T cell repertoires in COVID-19. The method was immunoSEQ multiplex PCR; TCRdb's version includes in-frame clones alone and lacks a portion of them. The table shows 280,000 or so clones, with about four fifths occurring only once. The sequenced sample was peripheral blood. These TCRs come from a woman aged 45-59 years who had recovered from COVID-19.

This chain joins TRBV5-4 and TRBJ2-1; 9 bases align to TRBD1. This CDR3 region has 14 residues. V shed 3 bases, J shed 8 bases, and the junction held 6 bases outside the gene matches. Germline V CDR1 and CDR2: SGHNT, YYREEE (reference sequence). The CDR3: CASSSTGGGDEQFF. The CDR3 DNA reads as TGTGCCAGCAGCTCGACAGGGGGAGGGGATGAGCAGTTCTTC.

About this clone: One junction end does not reproduce the germline sequence, and a read error may be involved. The chain employs TRBV18 and TRBJ1-1; D call uncertain. Germline V gives CDR1 KGHSH, CDR2 LQKENI. The CDR3 has 16 amino acids. Here the CDR3 reads CASSPQEFGVNTEVFF. In DNA, the CDR3 is TGTGCCAGCTCACCGCAAGAGTTCGGAGTGAACACTGAAGTTTTCTTT.

CDR3 amino acids: CASSLGDRDTDTQYF. Here the CDR3 DNA reads TGTGCCAGCAGCTTGGGGGACAGGGACACAGATACGCAGTATTTT. The rearrangement uses TRBV7-3 and TRBJ2-3; 9 positions agree with TRBD1. The CDR3 sequence is 15 residues long. The germline gives CDR1 SGHTA, CDR2 FQGTGA. Unmatched junction bases numbered 3, after V lost 3 bases and J lost 2 bases. Supplemented by reference TRBV7-3 and TRBJ2-3, the full variable domain reads GAGVSQTPSNKVTEKGKYVELRCDPISGHTALYWYRQSLGQGPEFLIYFQGTGAADDSGLPNDRFFAVRPEGSVSTLKIQRTERGDSAVYLCASSLGDRDTDTQYFGPGTRLTVL.

The V call is TRBV7-2, the J call TRBJ2-7, with 11 bases that match TRBD2. Germline CDR1 reads SGHTA; CDR2 reads FQGNSA. This CDR3 contains 15 residues. Germline trimming cut 5 bases from V and 5 bases from J; bases unmatched to any gene: 8. As DNA, the CDR3 is TGTGCCAGCAGCCAGACTAGCGGGACCACGGACGAGCAGTACTTC. It is translated as CASSQTSGTTDEQYF.

The chain is built from TRBV3-1 (or the pseudogene TRBV3-2) and TRBJ2-5; D gene unclear. This CDR3 is 13 amino acids long. V lost 3 bases and J 2 bases, leaving 7 bases between the germline ends. Germline CDR1 LGHDT, CDR2 YNNKEL (reference sequence). In nucleotides, the CDR3 is TGTGCCAGCAGCCACACGGTACAAGAGACCCAGTACTTC. It is translated as CASSHTVQETQYF.

The CDR3 coding sequence is TGCGCCAGCAGCCAACAGACAGGGACCGGGGAGCAGTTCTTC. Amino acids: CASSQQTGTGEQFF. The V gene is TRBV4-3, the J gene TRBJ2-1; TRBD1 agrees at 7 bases. This CDR3 comprises 14 residues. The J segment lost 10 bases and the V segment lost 2 bases, leaving 8 bases of the junction unmatched. The germline V gene encodes CDR1 LGHNA and CDR2 YSLEER.

This clone was observed a single time. This chain connects TRBV12-3 or TRBV12-4 to TRBJ2-7; perhaps TRBD1 as D (6 bases). V lost 3 bases and J lost 6, with 12 bases in between. The length of the CDR3 is 13 residues. The CDR3 coding sequence is TGTGCCAGCAGTTTCTACAGGGACGGCGAGCAGTACTTC. Protein: CASSFYRDGEQYF.

The chain uses TRBV27 and TRBJ2-3; 9 bases match TRBD1. This CDR3 comprises 15 residues. Per the germline V gene, CDR1 is MNHEY and CDR2 is SMNVEV (reference sequence). V trimming: 3 bases; J trimming: 4 bases; junction bases outside the gene matches: 5. The CDR3 loop is CASSFPGQGSDTQYF. CDR3 nucleotide sequence: TGTGCCAGCAGTTTCCCGGGACAGGGCTCAGATACGCAGTATTTT.

This chain uses TRBV3-1 (or the pseudogene TRBV3-2) with TRBJ2-3, with D perhaps TRBD2 (6 bases). Germline CDR1 is LGHDT and CDR2 is YNNKEL (reference sequence). V was shortened by 1 base and J by 4 bases, with 12 bases between the two germline ends. The CDR3 loop spans 15 amino acids. DNA of the CDR3: TGTGCCAGCAGCCAAGGTGGCGGGACCTCAGATACGCAGTATTTT. Its protein is CASSQGGGTSDTQYF.